This passage covers 27 T cell receptor beta chains from one sample sequenced in a study of T cell changes during pregnancy in multiple sclerosis. The assay was immunoSEQ multiplex PCR, and TCRdb's table has in-frame clones only and misses some. The sample records 100,000 or so clones, 80% to 95% being singletons. The sample in question was peripheral blood, obtained in the second trimester of pregnancy. Receptors were obtained from a female donor with multiple sclerosis, enrolled in a pregnancy study.

The rearrangement joins TRBV6-5 to TRBJ2-1; TRBD2 is a possible D gene (6 bases). CDR1 is MNHEY, CDR2 SVGAGI, per germline. V lost 5 bases and J 1 base, leaving 12 bases between the germline ends. There are 15 residues in the CDR3. CDR3 residues: CASSGGTASYNEQFF. The CDR3 DNA reads TGTGCCAGCAGTGGCGGGACGGCTTCCTACAATGAGCAGTTCTTC.

This clone was detected once. V and J are TRBV30 and TRBJ1-5; 8 bases line up with TRBD1. The CDR3 has 15 residues. V was pared by 5 bases and J by 4 bases, with 10 bases of the junction left unmatched. CDR1 and CDR2 from the germline V gene are GTSNPN and SVGIG (reference sequence). The CDR3 nucleotides are TGTGCCTGGGAAACCGGACAGGGAGGAAATCAGCCCCAGCATTTT. Its protein product is CAWETGQGGNQPQHF. The variable domain in full, with the rest retrieved from reference TRBV30 and TRBJ1-5, is SQTIHQWPATLVQPVGSPLSLECTVEGTSNPNLYWYRQAAGRGLQLLFYSVGIGQISSEVPQNLSASRPQDRQFILSSKKLLLSDSGFYLCAWETGQGGNQPQHFGDGTRLSIL.

The rearrangement links TRBV28 to TRBJ2-2; 8 bases are shared with TRBD1. The CDR3 covers 16 residues. Looked up from germline, CDR1 is MDHEN and CDR2 is SYDVKM. The J segment lost 1 base and the V segment lost 5 bases, leaving 6 bases of the junction unmatched. CDR3 sequence (DNA): TGTGCCAGCAGTGCCCAAGGACAGGGGAACACCGGGGAGCTGTTTTTT. Amino acids: CASSAQGQGNTGELFF.

J is TRBJ1-5 and V is TRBV6-5, with D perhaps TRBD1 (6 bases). The CDR3 consists of 15 residues. CDR1 is MNHEY and CDR2 is SVGAGI in the germline V gene. With 4 bases removed from V and 0 bases from J, the gap between germline ends came to 10 bases. CDR3 DNA: TGTGCCAGCAGTTCCACAGGGAATAGCAATCAGCCCCAGCATTTT. It encodes CASSSTGNSNQPQHF.

The V and J genes are TRBV14 and TRBJ1-1; D call uncertain. Germline V gene data show CDR1 as SGHDN and CDR2 as FVKESK. The CDR3 is made up of 13 amino acids. V was cut by 0 bases and J by 0 bases, with 2 bases left in between. DNA of the CDR3: TGTGCCAGCAGCCAAGACTTGAACACTGAAGCTTTCTTT. It translates to CASSQDLNTEAFF.

This chain uses TRBV10-3 with TRBJ1-2, with a possible D match to TRBD1 (6 bases). From germline, CDR1 is ENHRY and CDR2 SYGVKD. CDR3 length equals 15 residues. Trimming pared 7 bases from V and 1 base from J, leaving 16 bases between. The CDR3 here is CAITRGTTNNYGYTF. DNA of the CDR3: TGTGCCATCACCAGAGGGACAACGAATAACTATGGCTACACCTTC.

This sequence joins TRBV25-1 and TRBJ2-4; TRBD2 agrees at 10 bases. The CDR3 totals 13 residues. Germline V gives CDR1 MGHDK, CDR2 SYGVNS. V gave up 3 bases and J gave up 11 bases; unmatched junction bases: 4. CDR3 amino acids: CASSDLTSGVQYF. CDR3 nucleotides: TGTGCCAGCAGTGATCTAACTAGCGGGGTTCAGTACTTC. Filled out from reference TRBV25-1 and TRBJ2-4, the complete variable domain reads EADIYQTPRYLVIGTGKKITLECSQTMGHDKMYWYQQDPGMELHLIHYSYGVNSTEKGDLSSESTVSRIRTEHFPLTLESARPSHTSQYLCASSDLTSGVQYFGAGTRLSVL.

The chain joins TRBV27 to TRBJ1-4; possible D gene TRBD1, 5 bases. Germline assignment: CDR1 MNHEY and CDR2 SMNVEV (reference sequence). There are 17 residues in the CDR3. Trimming cost V 4 bases and J 3 bases, with 18 bases left between them. CDR3 protein: CASSSHPGRVANEKLFF. CDR3 DNA: TGTGCCAGCAGTTCCCACCCGGGCAGGGTGGCTAATGAAAAACTGTTTTTT.

This chain uses TRBV28 with TRBJ2-7; 7 bases agree with TRBD1. V lost 4 bases, J lost 5 bases, and 17 bases stayed unmatched. Germline V CDR1 and CDR2: MDHEN, SYDVKM. The length of the CDR3 is 17 residues. The CDR3 loop reads CASSSHKTNRGFDEQYF. CDR3 nucleotides: TGTGCCAGCAGTTCACACAAAACAAACAGGGGATTTGACGAGCAGTACTTC.

The CDR3 protein is CSVEWGVFRGAGETQYF. CDR3 DNA sequence: TGCAGCGTTGAATGGGGGGTTTTCAGGGGGGCAGGGGAGACCCAGTACTTC. V and J are TRBV29-1 and TRBJ2-5; possible D gene TRBD1, 7 bases. The V end was cut by 2 bases, the J end by 5 bases, with 24 bases between. The germline gives CDR1 SQVTM, CDR2 ANQGSEA. This CDR3 has 17 amino acids. Based on the CDR3 plus reference TRBV29-1 and TRBJ2-5, the full variable domain is SAVISQKPSRDICQRGTSLTIQCQVDSQVTMMFWYRQQPGQSLTLIATANQGSEATYESGFVIDKFPISRPNLTFSTLTVSNMSPEDSSIYLCSVEWGVFRGAGETQYFGPGTRLLVL.

V is TRBV11-2 and J is TRBJ2-1; 7 positions agree with TRBD1. The CDR3 is made up of 15 amino acids. Losses at the gene ends were 4 bases for V and 6 bases for J; bases not matched to a gene: 9. Germline V gene lookup returns CDR1 SGHAT and CDR2 FQNNGV. The CDR3: CASSSQGDSSNEQFF. The CDR3 bases are TGTGCCAGCAGCTCCCAGGGGGACAGTTCCAATGAGCAGTTCTTC.

The chain employs TRBV28 and TRBJ1-5; D unclear. Germline V lookup: CDR1 MDHEN, CDR2 SYDVKM. V was shortened by 5 bases and J by 6 bases, with 11 bases between the two germline ends. The CDR3 totals 13 residues. The CDR3 coding sequence is TGTGCCAGCAGTCAAGGGAGCGGTCAGCCCCAGCATTTT. Protein product: CASSQGSGQPQHF.

The V and J genes are TRBV18 and TRBJ2-3, with 10 bases that match TRBD1. Looked up from germline, CDR1 is KGHSH and CDR2 is LQKENI. CDR3 length: 15 residues. J gave up 3 bases and V 4 bases, and 4 bases lay outside the gene matches. The CDR3 nucleotides read TGTGCCAGCTCACAACGGACAGGGGGGACAGATACGCAGTATTTT. It translates to CASSQRTGGTDTQYF.

This clone was recorded once. The CDR3 reads CSVNYVQETQYF. The CDR3 DNA sequence: TGCAGCGTAAACTACGTTCAAGAGACCCAGTACTTC. The chain employs TRBV29-1 and TRBJ2-5; no firm D call. The ends were cut back, 6 bases at V and 2 bases at J, with 10 bases in the middle. CDR1 SQVTM and CDR2 ANQGSEA come from the germline V gene. The CDR3 is 12 residues long.

The rearrangement uses TRBV6-1 and TRBJ1-4; 11 bases are shared with TRBD1. Germline assignment: CDR1 MNHNS and CDR2 SASEGT. This CDR3 has 15 amino acids. V lost 5 bases to trimming and J lost 10 bases; unmatched junction nucleotides: 9. The CDR3 here is CASSLAGTGGLKLFF. The CDR3 nucleotides are TGTGCCAGCAGTCTGGCCGGGACAGGGGGACTAAAACTGTTTTTT.

As DNA, the CDR3 is TGTGCCAGCAAAAATAATATCTTGAACACTGAAGCTTTCTTT. Amino acids: CASKNNILNTEAFF. The genes are TRBV6-5 and TRBJ1-1; no clear D gene. Germline lookup yields CDR1 MNHEY and CDR2 SVGAGI. V lost 7 bases and J lost 0, with 12 bases in between. The CDR3 is 14 amino acids.

The chain employs TRBV27 and TRBJ2-3, with TRBD2 identical over 12 bases. The germline V gene has CDR1 MNHEY and CDR2 SMNVEV (reference sequence). The CDR3 contains 15 residues. J gave up 4 bases and V 8 bases, and 7 bases lay outside the gene matches. CDR3 protein: CASRPLAGGADTQYF. The CDR3 bases are TGTGCCAGCCGACCACTAGCGGGAGGCGCAGATACGCAGTATTTT.

The V and J genes are TRBV7-2 and TRBJ2-2, with a possible D match to TRBD2 (5 bases). The V end lost 2 bases, the J end lost 6 bases, and 22 bases lay between the germline ends. The CDR3 has 18 residues. The germline CDR1 and CDR2 sequences are SGHTA and FQGNSA. Here the CDR3 reads CASSLTVLQWRRSGELFF. The CDR3 nucleotides are TGTGCCAGCAGCTTAACAGTACTCCAATGGCGGAGGTCCGGGGAGCTGTTTTTT.

This clone was seen just once. V gene TRBV25-1 combines with J gene TRBJ2-1; D is perhaps TRBD2 (5 bases). Germline CDR1 reads MGHDK; CDR2 reads SYGVNS. V was clipped by 4 bases and J by 4 bases, with 11 bases between them. The CDR3 is 14 residues long. The CDR3 protein is CASSVELGYNEQFF. The CDR3 coding sequence is TGTGCCAGCAGTGTAGAACTAGGGTACAATGAGCAGTTCTTC.

This chain connects TRBV7-9 to TRBJ2-7; 7 bases are shared with TRBD1. J gave up 0 bases and V 3 bases, and 5 bases lay outside the gene matches. Germline V gives CDR1 SEHNR, CDR2 FQNEAQ (reference sequence). This CDR3 spans 15 amino acids. This chain's CDR3 is CASSFERDSSYEQYF. CDR3 coding DNA: TGTGCCAGCAGCTTCGAACGGGACAGCTCCTACGAGCAGTACTTC.

The V gene is TRBV11-3, the J gene TRBJ2-1; 9 bases map to TRBD1. The CDR3 has 16 amino acids. Germline CDR1 is SGHNT and CDR2 is YENEEA. J gave up 7 bases and V 5 bases, and 12 bases lay outside the gene matches. CDR3 region: CASSPPRDREKNEQFF. CDR3 coding DNA: TGTGCCAGCAGCCCACCCCGGGACAGGGAAAAAAATGAGCAGTTCTTC.

V and J are TRBV29-1 and TRBJ2-3; D perhaps matches TRBD2 (5 bases). CDR1 SQVTM and CDR2 ANQGSEA come from the germline V gene. This CDR3 is 11 amino acids long. Trimming removed 3 bases at V and 6 bases at J, with 7 bases between. CDR3 coding DNA: TGCAGCGTTGATTCGGGGGATACGCAGTATTTT. It encodes CSVDSGDTQYF.

The chain uses TRBV7-6 and TRBJ1-1; weak D call: TRBD1 (6 bases). The ends were cut back, 2 bases at V and 7 bases at J, with 8 bases in the middle. The germline gives CDR1 SGHVS, CDR2 FNYEAQ. The length of the CDR3 is 12 residues. CDR3 region: CASSLMDSEAFF. The CDR3 nucleotides are TGTGCCAGCAGCTTAATGGACAGTGAAGCTTTCTTT. Together with reference TRBV7-6 and TRBJ1-1, the CDR3 gives the full variable domain: GAGVSQSPRYKVTKRGQDVALRCDPISGHVSLYWYRQALGQGPEFLTYFNYEAQQDKSGLPNDRFSAERPEGSISTLTIQRTEQRDSAMYRCASSLMDSEAFFGQGTRLTVV.

The table lists this clone with a few counts. The junction shows a germline mismatch at one end, possibly a read error. The rearrangement joins TRBV4-1 to TRBJ2-1; 7 bases match TRBD2. Germline V gene data show CDR1 as MGHRA and CDR2 as YSYEKL. This CDR3 has 12 residues. CDR3 amino acids: CASSQSSGVPIF. DNA of the CDR3: TGCGCCAGCAGCCAATCCAGCGGGGTCCCGATCTTC.

V gene TRBV2 combines with J gene TRBJ2-2; D possibly corresponds to TRBD1 (5 bases). Germline lookup yields CDR1 SNHLY and CDR2 FYNNEI. V was trimmed by 7 bases and J by 0 bases, leaving 12 bases between them. This CDR3 comprises 15 residues. The CDR3 region has the DNA TGTGCCAGCAAGCAGGGTGTCGCGAACACCGGGGAGCTGTTTTTT. This translates into CASKQGVANTGELFF.

The chain recombines TRBV28 with TRBJ2-2; TRBD2 agrees at 13 bases. This CDR3 has 16 residues. Trimming took 2 bases from V and 3 from J; bases not matched to a gene: 0. CDR1 and CDR2 from the germline V gene are MDHEN and SYDVKM. DNA of the CDR3: TGTGCCAGCAGTTTAGGACTAGCGGGAGACACCGGGGAGCTGTTTTTT. As protein: CASSLGLAGDTGELFF.

The chain is built from TRBV7-8 and TRBJ1-1, with D perhaps matching TRBD1 (6 bases). V lost 0 bases and J lost 1, with 9 bases in between. The CDR3 loop spans 15 amino acids. Germline V gene data show CDR1 as SGHVS and CDR2 as FQNEAQ. The CDR3 here is CASSLAGTTNTEAFF. In DNA form, the CDR3 reads TGTGCCAGCAGCTTAGCCGGGACAACGAACACTGAAGCTTTCTTT.